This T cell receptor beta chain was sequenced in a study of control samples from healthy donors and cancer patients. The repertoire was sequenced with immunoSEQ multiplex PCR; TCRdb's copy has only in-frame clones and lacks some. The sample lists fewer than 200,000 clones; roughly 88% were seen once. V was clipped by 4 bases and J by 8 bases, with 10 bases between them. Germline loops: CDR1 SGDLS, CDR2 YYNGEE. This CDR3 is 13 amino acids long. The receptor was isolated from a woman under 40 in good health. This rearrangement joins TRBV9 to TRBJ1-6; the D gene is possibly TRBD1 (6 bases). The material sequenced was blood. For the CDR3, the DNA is TGTGCCAGCAGCAAGCGACAGGATTCACCCCTCCACTTT. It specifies CASSKRQDSPLHF.